Listed below are T cell receptor beta chains from one sample, sequenced in a study of cytomegalovirus exposure and HLA in healthy donors. Produced via immunoSEQ multiplex PCR; TCRdb's table is partial and in-frame only. The repertoire has approximately 280,000 clones, roughly 85% of them found once; the top ten carry about 1%. The sequenced material came from PBMCs. These TCRs come from a young woman in good health and CMV-seronegative. Both conserved end residues are part of each CDR3. The D gene is left open where the match is weak. Expanded clones get a size class; other rows say once, few or many, or leave the size out.

clone_size: few; j_call: TRBJ1-5; d_call: NA; v_call: TRBV30; cdr3_nt: TGTGCCTGGAGTGTACGGTCCGGGTTACAGCCCCAGCATTTT; cdr3_aa: CAWSVRSGLQPQHF
clone_size: NA; j_call: TRBJ1-2; d_call: TRBD1; v_call: TRBV5-1; cdr3_nt: TGCGCCAGCAGCCACAGACAGGGGTATGGCTACACCTTC; cdr3_aa: CASSHRQGYGYTF
clone_size: once; j_call: TRBJ1-5; d_call: TRBD1; v_call: TRBV7-2; cdr3_nt: TGTGCCAGCAGCCCGAGACAGGGAAGCAATCAGCCCCAGCATTTT; cdr3_aa: CASSPRQGSNQPQHF
clone_size: NA; j_call: TRBJ2-7; d_call: NA; v_call: TRBV9; cdr3_nt: TGTGCCAGCAGCGTAGGAGGGTCGAGCTCCTACGAGCAGTACTTC; cdr3_aa: CASSVGGSSSYEQYF
clone_size: NA; j_call: TRBJ1-3; d_call: TRBD1; v_call: TRBV5-1; cdr3_nt: TGCGCCAGCAGCTGGGATCGGACAGGGCCGATATATTTT; cdr3_aa: CASSWDRTGPIYF
clone_size: NA; j_call: TRBJ2-3; d_call: NA; v_call: TRBV11-2; cdr3_nt: TGTGCCAGCAGCTTAGGGTCGTGGAGGGAGCTAGATACGCAGTATTTT; cdr3_aa: CASSLGSWRELDTQYF
clone_size: NA; j_call: TRBJ1-2; d_call: TRBD1; v_call: TRBV5-1; cdr3_nt: TGCGCCAGCAGCTCGACAGGGAACTATGGCTACACCTTC; cdr3_aa: CASSSTGNYGYTF
clone_size: NA; j_call: TRBJ2-1; d_call: NA; v_call: TRBV11-2; cdr3_nt: TGTGCCAGCAGCCGTCTCGAAACCAGCTCCTACAATGAGCAGTTCTTC; cdr3_aa: CASSRLETSSYNEQFF
clone_size: NA; j_call: TRBJ1-3; d_call: NA; v_call: TRBV7-2; cdr3_nt: TGTGCCAGCAGCTTTCAGGGTGGAAACACCATATATTTT; cdr3_aa: CASSFQGGNTIYF
clone_size: NA; j_call: TRBJ1-1; d_call: NA; v_call: TRBV10-1; cdr3_nt: TGCGCCAGCAGTGACCATGGGCAGGGGAACACTGAAGCTTTCTTT; cdr3_aa: CASSDHGQGNTEAFF
clone_size: NA; j_call: TRBJ2-3; d_call: TRBD2; v_call: TRBV27; cdr3_nt: TGTGCCAGCAGTTTAGGAGGACTAGCGGGGGTCACGGATACGCAGTATTTT; cdr3_aa: CASSLGGLAGVTDTQYF
clone_size: NA; j_call: TRBJ2-7; d_call: TRBD1; v_call: TRBV29-1; cdr3_nt: TGCAGCGTTGCGGGACAGGGGTTCTACGAGCAGTACTTC; cdr3_aa: CSVAGQGFYEQYF
clone_size: NA; j_call: TRBJ2-7; d_call: TRBD2; v_call: TRBV19; cdr3_nt: TGTGCCAGTAGCCCGGGACTAGCGGGGGTCTCCTACGAGCAGTACTTC; cdr3_aa: CASSPGLAGVSYEQYF
clone_size: NA; j_call: TRBJ1-3; d_call: NA; v_call: TRBV25-1; cdr3_nt: TGTGCCAGCAGTCGAAACCCCGCGAGCACCATATATTTT; cdr3_aa: CASSRNPASTIYF
clone_size: NA; j_call: TRBJ1-1; d_call: TRBD1; v_call: TRBV11-2; cdr3_nt: TGTGCCAGCAGCTTTACAGGGGTTGGCACTGAAGCTTTCTTT; cdr3_aa: CASSFTGVGTEAFF
clone_size: NA; j_call: TRBJ2-2; d_call: NA; v_call: TRBV9; cdr3_nt: TGTGCCAGCAGCGTAGCAGCCGGGGAGCTGTTTTTT; cdr3_aa: CASSVAAGELFF
clone_size: NA; j_call: TRBJ2-1; d_call: TRBD2; v_call: TRBV5-1; cdr3_nt: TGCGCCAGCAGCTTGGTTCTAGCGGGATACAATGAGCAGTTCTTC; cdr3_aa: CASSLVLAGYNEQFF
clone_size: NA; j_call: TRBJ2-2; d_call: TRBD1; v_call: TRBV27; cdr3_nt: TGTGCCAGCAGTTTAGCCCCGACAGGGGATGGTCCCGGGGAGCTGTTTTTT; cdr3_aa: CASSLAPTGDGPGELFF
clone_size: NA; j_call: TRBJ2-1; d_call: NA; v_call: TRBV29-1; cdr3_nt: TGCAGCGGCCTCGATCCGGGGGAGCAGTTCTTC; cdr3_aa: CSGLDPGEQFF
clone_size: NA; j_call: TRBJ1-5; d_call: NA; v_call: TRBV6-5; cdr3_nt: TGTGCCAGCAGTTACCTCGGTCTCCATCAGCCCCAGCATTTT; cdr3_aa: CASSYLGLHQPQHF
clone_size: once; j_call: TRBJ1-1; d_call: NA; v_call: TRBV6-6; cdr3_nt: TGTGCCAGCAGTTACCGACAGGTGGGATCTGAAGCTTTCTTT; cdr3_aa: CASSYRQVGSEAFF
clone_size: NA; j_call: TRBJ1-2; d_call: TRBD1; v_call: TRBV4-1; cdr3_nt: TGCGCCACCCGGGACAGGGGATACGATGGCTACACCTTC; cdr3_aa: CATRDRGYDGYTF
clone_size: NA; j_call: TRBJ2-1; d_call: NA; v_call: TRBV6-5; cdr3_nt: TGTGCCAGCACCCCGCCCAGGGGCAGTTACAATGAGCAGTTCTTC; cdr3_aa: CASTPPRGSYNEQFF
clone_size: NA; j_call: TRBJ2-2; d_call: NA; v_call: TRBV6-5; cdr3_nt: TGTGCCAGCAGCCTAGGGGTCACCGGGGAGCTGTTTTTT; cdr3_aa: CASSLGVTGELFF
clone_size: NA; j_call: TRBJ1-1; d_call: TRBD1; v_call: TRBV12-5; cdr3_nt: TGTGCTAGTGGTTTGGTCCTATACACAGGGGGTATCATGAACACTGAAGCTTTCTTT; cdr3_aa: CASGLVLYTGGIMNTEAFF
clone_size: NA; j_call: TRBJ2-3; d_call: TRBD2; v_call: TRBV5-1; cdr3_nt: TGCGCCAGCAGCGTAGCGGGGGTGGGGACGCAGTATTTT; cdr3_aa: CASSVAGVGTQYF
clone_size: NA; j_call: TRBJ1-2; d_call: NA; v_call: TRBV27; cdr3_nt: TGTGCCAGCAGTTTATCGATGGGGAGGGTCCCGAACTATGGCTACACCTTC; cdr3_aa: CASSLSMGRVPNYGYTF
clone_size: NA; j_call: TRBJ2-3; d_call: NA; v_call: TRBV6-4; cdr3_nt: TGTGCCAGCAGTGAGTGGAAAGGGGCTAGCACAGATACGCAGTATTTT; cdr3_aa: CASSEWKGASTDTQYF
clone_size: NA; j_call: TRBJ2-7; d_call: TRBD2; v_call: TRBV4-2; cdr3_nt: TGTGCCAGCAGCCAAGATCGGACTAGCGTCCCCTACGAGCAGTACTTC; cdr3_aa: CASSQDRTSVPYEQYF
clone_size: NA; j_call: TRBJ1-1; d_call: TRBD1; v_call: TRBV19; cdr3_nt: TGTGCCAGTAGTATGGGACAGGGGGCAGGGGACACTGAAGCTTTCTTT; cdr3_aa: CASSMGQGAGDTEAFF
clone_size: NA; j_call: TRBJ2-1; d_call: NA; v_call: TRBV19; cdr3_nt: TGTGCCAGTAGTATCCCCGCAGTAAGCTCCTACAATGAGCAGTTCTTC; cdr3_aa: CASSIPAVSSYNEQFF